This T cell receptor beta chain emerged from a study of blood T cell repertoires in COVID-19 (dated by TCRdb to 2019 to 2021). With regard to the full study: Samples covering the acute and convalescent phases of COVID-19 were provided by collaborators in the United States, Italy and Spain. The material from the prospective study consisted of cDNA or gDNA derived from T cells, B-cell-depleted T cells, or PBMCs. Deeply sampled blood TCRbeta repertoires from subjects exposed to, actively infected with, or recovered from COVID-19 were included in the dataset. A freely available public database, intended as a resource for researchers studying the immune response to SARS-CoV-2, is where the repertoires were released. Samples came from the ongoing ImmuneRACE study (first 160 participants) plus 1,254 subjects from 6 global collaborators. Nearly every sample came with metadata listing a de-identified subject ID, COVID-19 status, age in years and sex. Where available, HLA class I and class II types were taken from metadata supplied by the sample provider and were not determined by assay-based typing.

The immunoSEQ Assay, a bias-controlled multiplex PCR, was used to amplify TCRbeta CDR3 regions from genomic DNA. Per the source publication's procedure: The number of nucleated cells in each sample was estimated from the amplification of reference gene primers within the assay. To quantify the absolute abundance of each unique TCRbeta CDR3 rearrangement, sequence reads were collapsed and filtered. For each sample, productive Simpson clonality was calculated as the square root of Simpson's diversity index over productive rearrangements. TCRdb provides this immuneACCESS table in a form limited to in-frame rearrangements. Some clones are lacking; in checked studies, under half of them reflect an unresolved V gene, and why the rest are absent is not known. The V and J calls and clone size were taken over from that table, and D and trimming were inferred from the DNA. The sample has 250,000 to 300,000 clones on record, 85% to 90% of them singletons. The ten largest make up roughly 16% of the sample.

Participants in the prospective study were enrolled through a virtual design, were aged roughly 18 to 100 years, and lived in under 25 United States geographic areas. In the prospective study, cohorts were assigned on the basis of participant-reported clinical history obtained from a screening survey and a study questionnaire. Recovered participants in ImmuneRACE Cohort 3 were defined by two consecutive negative NP/OP PCR tests, clearance by a healthcare professional, or resolution of symptoms. Each participant in the prospective study had whole blood, serum and a nasopharyngeal or oropharyngeal swab collected by mobile phlebotomists. Participants in the prospective study had the option to provide additional blood draws and questionnaires over a 2-month period. Prospective study blood samples were shipped either frozen or at room temperature before DNA extraction. Results and caveats for the whole study, not just this receptor: The quantity of clinical and demographic metadata differed by source and by participant and was supplied without curation.

Concerning this clone itself: Its antigen target is currently unknown. No base-level quality is on record; no much larger clone is a single base apart.

CDR1 and CDR2, looked up from the germline V gene (reference sequence), are SEHNR and FQNEAQ. The cysteine opens and the phenylalanine closes a CDR3 of 17 amino acids. CDR3 DNA is the only sequence kept; it has 51 bases, read in frame from the first base. For this chain, trimming is 7 bases at the V end and 4 bases at the J end, and the number of junction bases without a gene match is 15. Sequencing used PBMCs or T cells enriched from blood (not recorded which). The chain uses TRBV7-9 and TRBJ2-3; 9 central nucleotides agree with TRBD2. The clonotype originates from a man younger than 30 who had recovered from COVID-19. The nucleotide sequence reads as follows: TGTGCCAGCACCTCTAGGCGGGAGGGCCCCTCCCCAGATACGCAGTATTTT. This gives the protein CASTSRREGPSPDTQYF.